The table lists the clone carrying this T cell receptor beta chain with a few counts. This entry is derived from a study of T cells in Graves' hyperthyroidism and ophthalmopathy. Amplified TCR beta CDR3 regions came from RNA transcripts. An initial round of RT-PCR targeting the TCR CDR3 relied on the HTBI primer set. TCRdb passed the multiplex PCR reads through MiXCR, listing each CDR3 protein once. The sample includes under 600,000 distinct CDR3 sequences, about a sixth seen only once; the top ten take under 3.5%. In germline, CDR1 is DFQATT, CDR2 SNEGSKA (reference sequence). With 0 bases clipped from V and 8 bases from J, the junction kept 9 bases outside the gene matches. The CDR3 covers 15 residues. Clinical Activity Scores of at least 3, NOSPECS grades of at least 4 and durations under 3 months characterized ophthalmopathy patients. Exclusion of patients followed from uncontrolled infection, other autoimmune disease, pregnancy or lactation. Fresh 10 ml peripheral blood yielded PBMCs.

Input material: blood. This TCR was recovered from a woman aged 40 to 55 with Graves' ophthalmopathy. The V call is TRBV20-1, the J call TRBJ1-4; 7 bases align to TRBD1. The DNA of the CDR3 is TGCAGTGCTAGAGATAGGGGGACAGCAAGCGAAAAACTGTTTTTT. Encoded protein: CSARDRGTASEKLFF.